Following are 20 T cell receptor beta chains from one sample sequenced in a study of T cell responses to AZD1222 COVID-19 vaccine. TCRdb's copy holds only in-frame clones and misses some; the assay was immunoSEQ multiplex PCR. The table has 250,000 to 300,000 clones, around 92% seen once; the top ten hold 0.55%. The sequences come from peripheral blood, collected 28 days after the second AZD1222 dose. The receptors derive from an adult who received the AZD1222 COVID-19 vaccine.

This CDR3 is CASSLGFSGELFF. CDR3 sequence (DNA): TGTGCCAGCAGTTTAGGGTTCTCTGGGGAGCTGTTTTTT. This chain uses TRBV27 with TRBJ2-2, with unresolved D. This CDR3 has 13 amino acids. Between the trimmed V and J ends, which lost 2 bases and 8 bases, there was a span of 9 bases. Germline CDR1 is MNHEY and CDR2 is SMNVEV (reference sequence).

The chain has TRBV15 and TRBJ1-3; TRBD1 matches 8 bases. This CDR3 has 13 residues. The germline V gene encodes CDR1 LNHNV and CDR2 YYDKDF (reference sequence). CDR3 DNA sequence: TGTGTTTATCGGGGGACAGGTGTATTCACCATATATTTT. This sequence encodes CVYRGTGVFTIYF.

This chain joins TRBV7-2 and TRBJ2-3, with 13 bases matching TRBD2. V was clipped by 4 bases and J by 5 bases; unmatched bases: 12. The CDR3 totals 18 residues. CDR1 and CDR2 from the germline V gene are SGHTA and FQGNSA. This CDR3 is CASSSGTSGTGRGDTQYF. CDR3 bases: TGTGCCAGCAGCTCCGGGACTAGCGGGACCGGCCGGGGAGATACGCAGTATTTT. The whole variable domain, filled in from reference TRBV7-2 and TRBJ2-3, reads GAGVSQSPSNKVTEKGKDVELRCDPISGHTALYWYRQSLGQGLEFLIYFQGNSAPDKSGLPSDRFSAERTGGSVSTLTIQRTQQEDSAVYLCASSSGTSGTGRGDTQYFGPGTRLTVL.

This chain uses TRBV11-2 with TRBJ2-7, with TRBD2 as a possible D gene (6 bases). The CDR3 is 15 residues long. Germline V CDR1 and CDR2: SGHAT, FQNNGV. V lost 3 bases, J lost 0 bases, and 12 bases lay in between. CDR3 bases: TGTGCCAGCAGCTTGGGGACTGCGAGCTCCTACGAGCAGTACTTC. This codes for CASSLGTASSYEQYF.

The chain combines TRBV2 with TRBJ2-7; D ambiguous. Trimming stripped 3 bases from V and 0 bases from J, with 12 bases between. CDR1 and CDR2 (germline): SNHLY, FYNNEI. This CDR3 is built from 15 residues. The CDR3 loop reads CASSDGNPGSYEQYF. The CDR3 DNA is TGTGCCAGCAGTGACGGTAACCCTGGCTCCTACGAGCAGTACTTC.

The V call is TRBV18, the J call TRBJ2-7; D is undetermined. Trimming removed 4 bases at V and 3 bases at J, with 13 bases between. Germline-derived CDR1 and CDR2 are KGHSH and LQKENI. The CDR3 spans 14 residues. The CDR3 bases are TGTGCCAGCTCACTATCGGACGGGCTCTACGAGCAGTACTTC. This encodes CASSLSDGLYEQYF. The variable domain in full, completed from reference TRBV18 and TRBJ2-7, reads NAGVMQNPRHLVRRRGQEARLRCSPMKGHSHVYWYRQLPEEGLKFMVYLQKENIIDESGMPKERFSAEFPKEGPSILRIQQVVRGDSAAYFCASSLSDGLYEQYFGPGTRLTVT.

The chain links TRBV12-5 to TRBJ1-3; D remains ambiguous. The V and J ends lost 1 base and 4 bases respectively, with 5 bases between them. The CDR3 has 13 amino acids. The germline gives CDR1 LGHNT, CDR2 FRNRAP. CDR3 protein: CASGLAPGNTIYF. In nucleotides, the CDR3 is TGTGCTAGTGGTTTGGCCCCCGGAAACACCATATATTTT.

The chain combines TRBV7-2 with TRBJ1-6; 9 bases align to TRBD1. Germline values: CDR1 SGHTA, CDR2 FQGNSA. After removal of 4 bases from V and 6 bases from J, the junction contained 7 bases not matched to a gene. This CDR3 comprises 16 residues. CDR3 sequence reads: CASSSLDRGTNSPLHF. The DNA for the CDR3 is TGTGCCAGCAGCTCCCTGGACAGGGGTACTAATTCACCCCTCCACTTT.

The rearrangement uses TRBV29-1 and TRBJ1-1; D perhaps matches TRBD1 (5 bases). This CDR3 is 12 amino acids long. Trimming pared 7 bases from V and 5 bases from J, leaving 14 bases between. Per the germline V gene, CDR1 is SQVTM and CDR2 is ANQGSEA. CDR3 in DNA: TGCAGCGCTACAGGTCAAGGTACTGAAGCTTTCTTT. It encodes CSATGQGTEAFF.

The chain uses TRBV27 and TRBJ2-7; 8 bases align to TRBD2. Germline CDR1 is MNHEY and CDR2 is SMNVEV (reference sequence). The length of the CDR3 is 15 residues. The junction had 7 bases not matched to a gene; V was cut back by 5 bases and J by 1 base. CDR3 sequence (DNA): TGTGCCAGCAGTCCGCCCAGCGGGAGATCCTACGAGCAGTACTTC. It encodes CASSPPSGRSYEQYF.

V usage is TRBV30 and J usage is TRBJ1-5; the D gene is possibly TRBD1 (6 bases). V lost 2 bases and J 7 bases, leaving 18 bases between the germline ends. From germline, CDR1 is GTSNPN and CDR2 SVGIG (reference sequence). This CDR3 is 15 amino acids long. The DNA for the CDR3 is TGTGCCTGGAGTACCGGGGGCCTGGTAGGACAGCCCCAGCATTTT. Its translation: CAWSTGGLVGQPQHF.

The rearrangement uses TRBV7-9 and TRBJ2-1; TRBD1 matches 10 bases. This CDR3 contains 19 residues. Per the germline V gene, CDR1 is SEHNR and CDR2 is FQNEAQ (reference sequence). The V segment lost 5 bases and the J segment 8 bases; nucleotides outside the gene matches: 21. The CDR3 here is CASSQLWRIRQGAKDEQFF. CDR3 nucleotides: TGTGCCAGCAGCCAATTATGGAGAATCAGACAGGGGGCAAAGGATGAGCAGTTCTTC.

V is TRBV4-1 and J is TRBJ1-2, with D unresolved. The germline V and J ends were trimmed by 1 base and 7 bases, with 10 bases remaining between them. The germline CDR1 and CDR2 sequences are MGHRA and YSYEKL. The length of the CDR3 is 13 residues. As DNA, the CDR3 is TGCGCCAGCAGCCAAGGGTCTGGAGCTGGCTACACCTTC. It translates to CASSQGSGAGYTF.

This chain joins TRBV4-2 and TRBJ2-7; 10 bases line up with TRBD2. CDR1 is LGHNA, CDR2 YNFKEQ, per germline. V shed 2 bases, J shed 0 bases, and the junction held 7 bases outside the gene matches. This CDR3 spans 17 amino acids. Here the CDR3 DNA reads TGTGCCAGCAGCCAAATTAGCGGGGGGCTCAGCTCCTACGAGCAGTACTTC. The encoded protein is CASSQISGGLSSYEQYF.

This clone has only one observation. V and J are TRBV18 and TRBJ1-4; no definite D call. Germline V gene lookup returns CDR1 KGHSH and CDR2 LQKENI. The CDR3 is 15 residues long. V shed 1 base and J shed 8 bases, with 14 bases lying between them. The CDR3: CASSPRSPKGEKLFF. Here the CDR3 DNA reads TGTGCCAGCTCACCACGGTCCCCCAAAGGGGAAAAACTGTTTTTT.

V usage is TRBV3-1 (or the pseudogene TRBV3-2) and J usage is TRBJ2-1; D not resolved. This CDR3 has 10 residues. The germline gives CDR1 LGHDT, CDR2 YNNKEL (reference sequence). Trimming stripped 10 bases from V and 6 bases from J, with 7 bases between. CDR3 loop: CAIPSNEQFF. In nucleotides, the CDR3 is TGTGCCATCCCGTCCAATGAGCAGTTCTTC.

The chain combines TRBV30 with TRBJ2-3; D unclear. V lost 5 bases to trimming and J lost 3 bases, with 12 bases between them. The V gene's germline CDR1 is GTSNPN and CDR2 SVGIG (reference sequence). The CDR3 is 13 amino acids. The CDR3 DNA sequence: TGTGCCTGGGGCTATGGTGGGACAGATACGCAGTATTTT. Its protein is CAWGYGGTDTQYF.

V is TRBV5-1 and J is TRBJ2-5; 13 bases line up with TRBD2. After removal of 0 bases from V and 1 base from J, the junction contained 3 bases not matched to a gene. CDR1 and CDR2 (germline): SGHRS, YFSETQ. The CDR3 consists of 17 residues. The CDR3, as DNA: TGCGCCAGCAGCTTGGCCGGGACTAGCGGGGCCCAAGAGACCCAGTACTTC. Protein: CASSLAGTSGAQETQYF. Full variable domain (rest looked up from reference TRBV5-1 and TRBJ2-5): KAGVTQTPRYLIKTRGQQVTLSCSPISGHRSVSWYQQTPGQGLQFLFEYFSETQRNKGNFPGRFSGRQFSNSRSEMNVSTLELGDSALYLCASSLAGTSGAQETQYFGPGTRLLVL.

The chain couples TRBV2 to TRBJ2-7, with D hard to call. V was cut by 7 bases and J by 3 bases, with 10 bases left in between. Germline CDR1 SNHLY, CDR2 FYNNEI. CDR3 length: 12 amino acids. CDR3 sequence reads: CASTSGFYEQYF. CDR3 nucleotide sequence: TGTGCCAGCACATCGGGTTTCTACGAGCAGTACTTC.

Written as DNA, the CDR3 is TGTGCCAGCAGCCAAAGAGGCCTGGCGGGAGGTCTCTCGTCCTACGAGCAGTACTTC. Translating it yields CASSQRGLAGGLSSYEQYF. The V and J genes are TRBV3-1 (or the pseudogene TRBV3-2) and TRBJ2-7, with 8 bases identical to TRBD2. Germline V gene data show CDR1 as LGHDT and CDR2 as YNNKEL (reference sequence). V dropped 2 bases and J dropped 1; count of bases not matched to a gene: 16. This CDR3 comprises 19 residues.